This is a list of T cell receptor beta chains from one sample in a study of Ad26.COV2.S vaccination and SARS-CoV-2 variants. Method: immunoSEQ multiplex PCR; TCRdb's copy keeps in-frame clones and lacks some. The table has more than 300,000 clones, 80% to 90% seen once. The source was peripheral blood, collected in a trial of Ad26.COV2.S vaccine versus placebo. The source of these receptors is a person between 18 and 65 years old who received the Ad26.COV2.S COVID-19 vaccine or a placebo. Both conserved end residues are part of each CDR3. The D gene is left open where the match is weak. Not all rows give a size; the values are once, few, many and, for expanded clones, a class.

d_call j_call clone_size v_call cdr3_aa cdr3_nt
TRBD1 TRBJ2-7 - TRBV2 CAMGGDRGTYEQYF TGTGCCATGGGGGGGGACAGGGGCACCTACGAGCAGTACTTC
TRBD2 TRBJ2-1 many TRBV4-2 CASSAGLALSYNEQFF TGTGCCAGCAGCGCCGGACTAGCGCTCTCCTACAATGAGCAGTTCTTC
- TRBJ2-2 - TRBV19 CASNEGRTGELFF TGTGCCAGTAATGAGGGACGAACCGGGGAGCTGTTTTTT
- TRBJ1-2 - TRBV21-1 CASSRFGTGGVYGYTF TGTGCCAGCAGCAGATTCGGGACAGGTGGTGTCTATGGCTACACCTTC
- TRBJ2-3 - TRBV4-2 CASSQDHRGGADTQYF TGTGCCAGCAGCCAAGACCACAGGGGAGGGGCAGATACGCAGTATTTT
TRBD1 TRBJ1-4 - TRBV5-6 CASSSGTVSEKLFF TGTGCCAGCAGCTCCGGGACAGTAAGTGAAAAACTGTTTTTT
- TRBJ1-1 - TRBV3-1/TRBV3-2 CASSLRRTEAFF TGTGCCAGCAGCCTTAGACGGACTGAAGCTTTCTTT
- TRBJ2-5 - TRBV9 CASSVGQQETQYF TGTGCCAGCAGCGTAGGACAGCAAGAGACCCAGTACTTC
TRBD1 TRBJ1-3 - TRBV3-1/TRBV3-2 CASSQERTGPGNTIYF TGTGCCAGCAGCCAAGAGAGGACAGGGCCTGGAAACACCATATATTTT
- TRBJ2-1 - TRBV3-1/TRBV3-2 CASSQSGDTYNEQFF TGTGCCAGCAGCCAATCCGGGGACACCTACAATGAGCAGTTCTTC
TRBD1 TRBJ2-5 once TRBV6-6 CASSYDREEETQYF TGTGCCAGCAGTTACGACAGGGAAGAAGAGACCCAGTACTTC
- TRBJ2-3 - TRBV9 CASSAYIGDTQYF TGTGCCAGCAGCGCCTATATCGGCGATACGCAGTATTTT
- TRBJ1-4 - TRBV9 CASSVGGSNEKLFF TGTGCCAGCAGCGTAGGAGGTTCTAATGAAAAACTGTTTTTT
- TRBJ1-4 - TRBV27 CASSTDNEKLFF TGTGCCAGCAGTACCGATAATGAAAAACTGTTTTTT
TRBD2 TRBJ2-1 once TRBV7-2 CASSLAPSGRGEQFF TGTGCCAGCAGCTTAGCGCCTAGCGGGAGGGGTGAGCAGTTCTTC
- TRBJ1-1 few TRBV7-9 CASSPSGTANTEAFF TGTGCCAGCAGCCCGAGCGGGACGGCGAACACTGAAGCTTTCTTT
- TRBJ2-7 once TRBV5-1 CASSPWAGYEQYF TGCGCCAGCAGCCCGTGGGCGGGGTACGAGCAGTACTTC
- TRBJ1-1 - TRBV6-5 CASSYSSRAEAFF TGTGCCAGCAGTTACTCCAGCAGGGCTGAAGCTTTCTTT
- TRBJ1-3 once TRBV6-5 CASRKDLVSGNTIYF TGTGCCAGCAGAAAGGACCTCGTCTCTGGAAACACCATATATTTT
TRBD2 TRBJ2-7 - TRBV6-5 CASSSSGGVYEQYF TGTGCCAGCAGTTCTAGCGGGGGTGTGTACGAGCAGTACTTC
TRBD2 TRBJ2-2 - TRBV12-3/TRBV12-4 CASRAGAGELFF TGTGCCAGCCGGGCGGGGGCCGGGGAGCTGTTTTTT
- TRBJ1-5 once TRBV28 CASTPAPANQPQHF TGTGCCAGCACCCCAGCACCTGCGAATCAGCCCCAGCATTTT
- TRBJ2-7 once TRBV11-2 CASSYPRGVAPTEQYF TGTGCCAGCAGCTACCCGAGGGGGGTGGCTCCTACCGAGCAGTACTTC
- TRBJ1-1 - TRBV7-9 CASRQVGGQAAFF TGTGCCAGCAGGCAAGTGGGGGGCCAGGCGGCTTTCTTT
- TRBJ2-1 - TRBV25-1 CAVRGGYNEQFF TGTGCCGTCCGGGGTGGCTACAATGAGCAGTTCTTC
- TRBJ2-7 - TRBV28 CASSWDSGYEQYF TGTGCCAGCAGTTGGGATAGCGGATACGAGCAGTACTTC
- TRBJ2-7 - TRBV19 CASSSFLHLRSSYEQYF -
- TRBJ1-5 - TRBV28 CASSLSGNQPQHF TGTGCCAGCAGTTTATCGGGAAATCAGCCCCAGCATTTT
- TRBJ1-4 - TRBV7-9 CASSFVTASLNEKLFF TGTGCCAGCAGCTTCGTTACAGCTTCCCTTAATGAAAAACTGTTTTTT
TRBD1 TRBJ1-2 - TRBV27 CASSPGTAANYGYTF TGTGCCAGCAGTCCCGGGACAGCAGCTAACTATGGCTACACCTTC
TRBD2 TRBJ2-3 - TRBV13 CASSLGGLAGPGNTQYF TGTGCCAGCAGCTTAGGGGGCCTAGCGGGGCCCGGGAATACGCAGTATTTT
TRBD1 TRBJ1-6 - TRBV5-4 CASRRDRDSNSPLHF TGTGCCAGCAGACGGGATCGGGACAGTAATTCACCCCTCCACTTT
TRBD2 TRBJ2-1 - TRBV6-2/TRBV6-3 CASSTRRGGGSYNEQFF TGTGCCAGCAGTACCCGGCGGGGGGGCGGCTCCTACAATGAGCAGTTCTTC
TRBD1 TRBJ1-2 - TRBV30 CAWSVQGTVPGYGYTF TGTGCCTGGAGTGTACAGGGGACAGTCCCGGGGTATGGCTACACCTTC
TRBD1 TRBJ1-2 - TRBV24-1 CATSDFDREDGYTF TGTGCCACCAGTGATTTCGACAGGGAAGATGGCTACACCTTC
- TRBJ2-2 - TRBV6-6 CASTTRPNGELFF TGTGCCAGCACCACAAGGCCTAACGGGGAGCTGTTTTTT
- TRBJ2-7 - TRBV30 CAWSPSGYEQYF TGTGCCTGGAGTCCCTCGGGGTACGAGCAGTACTTC
TRBD2 TRBJ2-5 - TRBV4-1 CATGLAIQETQYF TGCGCCACCGGACTAGCGATACAAGAGACCCAGTACTTC
TRBD1 TRBJ2-6 - TRBV24-1 CATSAPLGTGGSGANVLTF TGTGCCACCAGTGCCCCTTTGGGGACAGGGGGCTCTGGGGCCAACGTCCTGACTTTC
- TRBJ1-2 - TRBV4-3 CASSQDSGTYGYTF TGCGCCAGCAGCCAAGACTCAGGGACCTATGGCTACACCTTC
- TRBJ2-5 - TRBV4-3 CASSQGWGRPQETQYF TGCGCCAGCAGCCAAGGGTGGGGCCGCCCCCAAGAGACCCAGTACTTC
- TRBJ1-5 - TRBV7-9 CASSPGEGTPQHF TGTGCCAGCAGCCCCGGGGAGGGTACGCCCCAGCATTTT
TRBD1 TRBJ2-2 - TRBV13 CASSAPGQANTGELFF TGTGCCAGCAGCGCTCCGGGACAGGCAAACACCGGGGAGCTGTTTTTT
- TRBJ1-5 - TRBV7-9 CASSLLTSNQPQHF TGTGCCAGCAGCTTATTAACTAGCAATCAGCCCCAGCATTTT
- TRBJ2-7 - TRBV28 CASSNTIPSVEQYF TGTGCCAGCAGTAACACTATTCCCTCCGTCGAGCAGTACTTC
TRBD1 TRBJ2-2 - TRBV29-1 CSAAALDRENTGELFF TGCAGCGCAGCGGCCCTGGACAGGGAAAACACCGGGGAGCTGTTTTTT
- TRBJ2-7 - TRBV5-4 CASSSGGLADSYEQYF TGTGCCAGCAGCTCTGGGGGGCTAGCGGACTCCTACGAGCAGTACTTC
TRBD2 TRBJ2-1 once TRBV4-1 CASSLEAGSSYNEQFF TGCGCCAGCAGCCTAGAAGCGGGGAGCTCCTACAATGAGCAGTTCTTC
- TRBJ2-1 - TRBV7-8 CASSLSGLSSYNEQFF TGTGCCAGCAGCTTAAGCGGATTAAGCTCCTACAATGAGCAGTTCTTC
- TRBJ1-3 - TRBV7-9 CASSLAQRSDSGNTIYF TGTGCCAGCAGCTTAGCTCAACGATCGGACTCTGGAAACACCATATATTTT
TRBD2 TRBJ2-7 - TRBV5-1 CASSGRGLAASSYEQYF TGCGCCAGCAGCGGGAGGGGACTAGCCGCGAGCTCCTACGAGCAGTACTTC
TRBD1 TRBJ1-2 - TRBV18 CASSPDRGLGYGYTF TGTGCCAGCTCACCTGACAGGGGGCTTGGCTATGGCTACACCTTC
- TRBJ1-3 - TRBV4-3 CASSQERTAGNTIYF TGCGCCAGCAGCCAAGAGAGGACAGCTGGAAACACCATATATTTT
- TRBJ1-6 - TRBV19 CASNSERENSPLHF TGTGCCAGTAATTCGGAGCGGGAAAATTCACCCCTCCACTTT
- TRBJ1-4 once TRBV6-5 CASSYGGKLFF TGTGCCAGCAGTTACGGAGGAAAACTGTTTTTT
TRBD2 TRBJ2-1 - TRBV3-1/TRBV3-2 CASSQDRTSGRVYNEQFF TGTGCCAGCAGCCAAGATAGGACTAGCGGGAGGGTGTACAATGAGCAGTTCTTC
- TRBJ1-3 - TRBV28 CASSLGTFSGNTIYF TGTGCCAGCAGTTTGGGAACCTTCTCTGGAAACACCATATATTTT
- TRBJ2-3 - TRBV10-3 CAISETHRLSTDTQYF TGTGCCATCAGTGAGACTCATAGATTAAGCACAGATACGCAGTATTTT
TRBD2 TRBJ2-7 - TRBV7-3 CASSSSGDSYEQYF TGTGCCAGCAGCTCTAGCGGAGATTCCTACGAGCAGTACTTC
- TRBJ1-4 - TRBV19 CASSGRAATNEKLFF TGTGCCAGTAGTGGCAGGGCTGCAACTAATGAAAAACTGTTTTTT